This T cell receptor beta chain came from a study of blood T cell repertoires in COVID-19. CDR3 length: 14 residues. The germline gives CDR1 MNHEY, CDR2 SVGAGI. V lost 6 bases to trimming and J lost 2 bases; unmatched junction nucleotides: 4. Per the original methods: Cell counts per sample came from amplifying reference gene primers. Clones were read by immunoSEQ multiplex PCR, and TCRdb kept only the in-frame ones, dropping some. Clone size and V and J calls were adopted from that table, with D and trimming inferred from the DNA. The sample contains some 300,000 clones, 70% to 90% of which appear only once.

The chain combines TRBV6-5 with TRBJ2-7, with 10 positions matching TRBD1. The specimen sequenced was peripheral blood. This TCR was recovered from a woman aged 30 to 39 who had recovered from COVID-19. The CDR3 region has the DNA TGTGCCAGCAGCACGGACAGGGGGGCCTACGAGCAGTACTTC. It is translated as CASSTDRGAYEQYF.